Listed here is a single TCR beta chain. Its antigen is as yet unknown. Sequence at one end of the junction differs from germline and may be a read error. Germline CDR1 is SGHRS and CDR2 is YFSETQ. This CDR3 is built from 13 residues. These data belong to a study of response to subunit inactivated influenza vaccine. Whole-study findings and limits: Authors suggested each seasonal flu vaccination may recruit only limited numbers of new T cells.

In TCRdb, the RT-PCR reads were re-called with MiXCR into one record per CDR3 protein. The sample yields 700,000 to 800,000 distinct CDR3 sequences, approximately 17% seen once. This chain links TRBV5-1 with TRBJ2-1; D perhaps matches TRBD1 (5 bases). The TCR originated in a man aged 50-59 years who received an inactivated influenza vaccine. Material: PBMCs from blood, obtained around 5 days after vaccination. The CDR3 DNA is TGCACCAGCAGCTCAGACAGCTACAATGAGCAGTTCTTC. It translates to CTSSSDSYNEQFF.